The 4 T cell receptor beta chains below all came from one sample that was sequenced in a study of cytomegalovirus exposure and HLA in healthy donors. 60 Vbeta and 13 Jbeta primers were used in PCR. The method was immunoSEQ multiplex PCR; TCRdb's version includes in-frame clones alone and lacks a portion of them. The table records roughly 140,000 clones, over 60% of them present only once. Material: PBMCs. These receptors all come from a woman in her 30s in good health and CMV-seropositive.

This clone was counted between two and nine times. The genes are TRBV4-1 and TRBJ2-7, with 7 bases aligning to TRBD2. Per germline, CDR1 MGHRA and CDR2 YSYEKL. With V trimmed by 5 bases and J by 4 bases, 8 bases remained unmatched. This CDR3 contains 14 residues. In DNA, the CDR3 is TGCGCCAGCAGCTCCCCCGGGAGGTCTTACGAGCAGTACTTC. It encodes CASSSPGRSYEQYF.

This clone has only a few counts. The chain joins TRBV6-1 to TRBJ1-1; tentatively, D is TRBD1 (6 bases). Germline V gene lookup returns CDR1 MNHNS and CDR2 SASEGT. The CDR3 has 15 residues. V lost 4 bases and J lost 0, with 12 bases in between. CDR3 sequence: CASSGGRGVNTEAFF. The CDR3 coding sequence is TGTGCCAGCAGTGGAGGGAGGGGGGTGAACACTGAAGCTTTCTTT.

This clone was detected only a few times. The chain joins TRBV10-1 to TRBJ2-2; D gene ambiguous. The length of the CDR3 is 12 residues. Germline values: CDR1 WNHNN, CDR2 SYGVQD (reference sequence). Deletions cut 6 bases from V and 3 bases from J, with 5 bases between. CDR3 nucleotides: TGCGCCAGCAGCCAGTACACCGGGGAGCTGTTTTTT. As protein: CASSQYTGELFF.

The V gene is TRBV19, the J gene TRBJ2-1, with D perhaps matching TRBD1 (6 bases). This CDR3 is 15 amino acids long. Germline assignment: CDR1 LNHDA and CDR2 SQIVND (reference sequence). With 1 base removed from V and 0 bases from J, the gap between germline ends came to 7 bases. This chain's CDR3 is CASSIARGSYNEQFF. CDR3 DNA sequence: TGTGCCAGTAGTATAGCCAGGGGCTCCTACAATGAGCAGTTCTTC.